Following are 16 T cell receptor beta chains from one sample sequenced in a study of vaccination and CD4 T cells after COVID-19 (dated by TCRdb to about 2022). Receptor libraries were prepared by PCR. The reads were generated on an Illumina iSeq 100. At the Johns Hopkins FTIC core, DNA from the cultured CD4+ T cells underwent TCR sequencing with the Oncomine TCR Beta short-read assay. In TCRdb, the public reads were trimmed at Q25 with fastp and aligned with MiXCR, with productive beta chains retained. For every CDR3 protein sequence, its rows merge into one entry that carries the most common genes and DNA. A total of about 14,000 distinct CDR3 sequences appear in this sample, less than 50% of them only once. The top ten clonotypes cover 17% of the sample. Which antigens these TCRs recognize remains unknown. Reading the label with the study, this specimen's treatment or condition is: roughly 10-day PBMC culture with coronavirus spike peptide pools or control peptides (ViraFEST assay).

The specimen was cultured CD4+ T cells from blood. These receptor sequences come from a human donor with COVID-19.

This clonotype has only a few counts. The genes are TRBV6-5 and TRBJ1-2, with a tentative D call TRBD1 (5 bases). V was trimmed by 2 bases and J by 7 bases, leaving 17 bases between them. This CDR3 has 15 residues. Germline V gives CDR1 MNHEY, CDR2 SVGAGI. DNA of the CDR3: TGTGCCAGCAGTTACCGGGACCTCATGCGGGGTGGCTACACCTTC. This translates into CASSYRDLMRGGYTF.

A few counts support this clonotype. This rearrangement joins TRBV2 to TRBJ1-6; D call uncertain. Trimming left V 5 bases short and J 10 bases short, with 15 bases between. The V gene's germline CDR1 is SNHLY and CDR2 FYNNEI. CDR3 size: 14 residues. The CDR3 DNA reads as TGTGCCAGCAGTCCCCCTCCTAAGGTGTCACCCCTCCACTTT. This encodes CASSPPPKVSPLHF.

The sample holds a few counts of this clonotype. This CDR3 reads CASSQSRQGWDGYTF. The CDR3 nucleotides read TGTGCCAGCAGCCAAAGCCGACAGGGATGGGATGGCTACACCTTC. This chain joins TRBV7-2 and TRBJ1-2, with TRBD1 matching 7 bases. Unmatched junction bases numbered 12, after V lost 5 bases and J lost 6 bases. Germline CDR1 SGHTA, CDR2 FQGNSA. The CDR3 contains 15 residues.

V usage is TRBV7-2 and J usage is TRBJ2-3; D not certain. V gave up 4 bases and J gave up 5 bases, with 4 bases separating them. Germline values: CDR1 SGHTA, CDR2 FQGNSA. The CDR3 runs 11 residues. DNA of the CDR3: TGTGCCAGCAGCTCTCGAGATACGCAGTATTTT. This translates into CASSSRDTQYF.

A few counts support this clonotype. This chain connects TRBV28 to TRBJ2-5, with 14 positions matching TRBD2. The CDR3 covers 15 residues. V lost 8 bases to trimming and J lost 5 bases; unmatched junction nucleotides: 7. Germline CDR1 MDHEN, CDR2 SYDVKM. The CDR3 DNA is TGTGCCAGCTGTGGACTAGCGGGGGGAGGGGAGACCCAGTACTTC. This sequence encodes CASCGLAGGGETQYF.

In its sample, this clonotype was seen a few times. The genes are TRBV19 and TRBJ1-1; no clear D gene. Deletions cut 0 bases from V and 5 bases from J, with 7 bases between. CDR3 length equals 13 residues. Germline-derived CDR1 and CDR2 are LNHDA and SQIVND (reference sequence). The chain's CDR3 is CASSIDLGTEAFF. The CDR3 region has the DNA TGTGCCAGTAGTATAGACCTAGGGACTGAAGCTTTCTTT.

As to this clonotype: The junction departs from germline at one end; a sequencing error may be responsible. The chain joins TRBV20-1 to TRBJ1-2; 7 nucleotides line up with TRBD1. This CDR3 has 13 amino acids. Germline CDR1 is DFQATT and CDR2 is SNEGSKA (reference sequence). CDR3 amino acids: CSAPSGQVYDYTF. The CDR3 DNA reads as TGCAGTGCCCCGTCTGGACAGGTCTATGACTACACCTTC.

The rearrangement links TRBV10-3 to TRBJ1-5, with a tentative D call TRBD1 (5 bases). The CDR3 contains 15 residues. The V gene's germline CDR1 is ENHRY and CDR2 SYGVKD. V was trimmed by 2 bases and J by 1 base, leaving 9 bases between them. As DNA, the CDR3 is TGTGCCATCAGTGAGGGGCAGGGAAGCAATCAGCCCCAGCATTTT. It specifies CAISEGQGSNQPQHF.

V gene TRBV5-1 combines with J gene TRBJ2-3; the D is unclear. CDR3 length: 14 residues. Germline V gives CDR1 SGHRS, CDR2 YFSETQ. Trimming stripped 1 base from V and 4 bases from J, with 10 bases between. The CDR3 spells CASSLRRPADTQYF. The DNA for the CDR3 is TGCGCCAGCAGCTTGCGACGCCCCGCAGATACGCAGTATTTT.

This chain links TRBV6-1 with TRBJ2-4; no definite D call. There are 16 residues in the CDR3. V was clipped by 8 bases and J by 2 bases, with 19 bases between them. Germline V gene data show CDR1 as MNHNS and CDR2 as SASEGT. Here the CDR3 reads CASSSRSDTTKNIQYF. As DNA, the CDR3 is TGTGCCAGCTCCTCGCGTTCGGATACGACCAAAAACATTCAGTACTTC.

V gene TRBV6-2 or TRBV6-3 combines with J gene TRBJ2-7, with 9 bases matching TRBD1. Germline values: CDR1 MNHEY, CDR2 SVGEGT. Trimming at V came to 4 bases and at J to 1 base, leaving 5 bases not matched to a gene. The length of the CDR3 is 15 residues. The CDR3 DNA reads TGTGCCAGCAGTTTTCCGGGACAGGGTTCCTACGAGCAGTACTTC. This sequence encodes CASSFPGQGSYEQYF.

This chain's CDR3 is CASSKGRGETQYF. The DNA for the CDR3 is TGTGCCAGCAGCAAAGGCCGAGGGGAGACCCAGTACTTC. This chain links TRBV7-3 with TRBJ2-5; a possible D gene is TRBD2 (5 bases). This CDR3 has 13 residues. Trimming cost V 5 bases and J 5 bases, with 12 bases left between them. Germline values: CDR1 SGHTA, CDR2 FQGTGA.

This sequence joins TRBV21-1 and TRBJ2-3; the D call TRBD2 from the table was never checked on the DNA. TRBV21-1 is annotated as a pseudogene. The CDR3 is 15 amino acids. CDR3 nucleotides: TGTGCCAGCAGTAGACCGGGACTATCCTCCTTGGGGCAGTATTTT. This encodes CASSRPGLSSLGQYF.

The chain is built from TRBV15 and TRBJ2-6, with 9 bases lining up with TRBD1. The CDR3 sequence is 18 residues long. The ends lost 3 bases at V and 0 bases at J; junction bases unmatched: 6. Germline V gene data show CDR1 as LNHNV and CDR2 as YYDKDF (reference sequence). The chain's CDR3 is CATSRGTGRFSGANVLTF. The CDR3 DNA sequence: TGTGCCACCAGCAGGGGGACAGGGAGGTTCTCTGGGGCCAACGTCCTGACTTTC.

The V call is TRBV20-1, the J call TRBJ2-3; TRBD2 aligns across 9 bases. With V trimmed by 3 bases and J by 9 bases, 13 bases remained unmatched. CDR3 length: 15 residues. CDR1 and CDR2 from the germline V gene are DFQATT and SNEGSKA (reference sequence). The CDR3 DNA reads TGCAGTGCTAGCCTCGCGGGGGGGCTGTCTTTGACGCAGTATTTT. Protein sequence: CSASLAGGLSLTQYF.

The V call is TRBV6-1, the J call TRBJ2-5, with 15 nucleotides matching TRBD2. The CDR3 is 14 amino acids. Germline V gene data show CDR1 as MNHNS and CDR2 as SASEGT. V was clipped by 4 bases and J by 11 bases; unmatched bases: 5. CDR3 sequence reads: CASSGTSGGAGQYF. The CDR3, as DNA: TGTGCCAGCAGTGGGACTAGCGGGGGGGCGGGGCAGTACTTC.